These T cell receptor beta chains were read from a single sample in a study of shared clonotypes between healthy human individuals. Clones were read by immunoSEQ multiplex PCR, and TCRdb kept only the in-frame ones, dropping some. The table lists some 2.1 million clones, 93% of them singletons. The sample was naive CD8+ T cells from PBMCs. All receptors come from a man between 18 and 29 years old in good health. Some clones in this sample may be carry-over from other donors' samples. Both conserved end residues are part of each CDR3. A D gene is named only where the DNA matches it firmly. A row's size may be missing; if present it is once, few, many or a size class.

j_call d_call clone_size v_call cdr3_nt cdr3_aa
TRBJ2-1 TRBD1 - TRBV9 TGTGCCAGCAGCGCCAGGGGACAGGGAGTTAACAATGAGCAGTTCTTC CASSARGQGVNNEQFF
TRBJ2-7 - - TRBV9 TGTGCCAGCAGCGTAGAGGGACTCCATAATCGGGGCGAGCAGTACTTC CASSVEGLHNRGEQYF
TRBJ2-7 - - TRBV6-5 TGTGCCAGCAGTTACTCACCGACAGGGGAGGGCTACGAGCAGTACTTC CASSYSPTGEGYEQYF
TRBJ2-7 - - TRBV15 TGTGCCGCGAGCGGAGGGGACCCCTACGAGCAGTACTTC CAASGGDPYEQYF
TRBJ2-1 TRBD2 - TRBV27 TGTGCCAGCAGTTTACTAGCGGGAGTTCTCAATGAGCAGTTCTTC CASSLLAGVLNEQFF
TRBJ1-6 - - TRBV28 TGTGCCAGCAGCCAGGTACCGGGGTATAATTCACCCCTCCACTTT CASSQVPGYNSPLHF
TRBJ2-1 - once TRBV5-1 TGCGCCAGCAGCTATTGGGGCTCCTACAATGAGCAGTTCTTC CASSYWGSYNEQFF
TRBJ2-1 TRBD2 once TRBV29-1 TGCAGCGTTGTTGGCGGGAGGCGTTCCTACAATGAGCAGTTCTTC CSVVGGRRSYNEQFF
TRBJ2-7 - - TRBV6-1 TGTGCCAGCACCGGGGCCTACGAGCAGTACTTC CASTGAYEQYF
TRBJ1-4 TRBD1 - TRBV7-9 TGTGCCAGCAGCTTTAACGACAGGGTTTTGGAAAAACTGTTTTTT CASSFNDRVLEKLFF
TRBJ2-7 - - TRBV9 TGTGCCAGCAGCGTACGACCCTCCTACGAGCAGTACTTC CASSVRPSYEQYF
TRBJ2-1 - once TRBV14 TGTGCCAGCAGCCAAGTTGGCTACAATGAGCAGTTCTTC CASSQVGYNEQFF
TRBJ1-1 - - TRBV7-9 TGTGCCAGCAGCACAGTTGTCGGGGGCCCTCTGAACACTGAAGCTTTCTTT CASSTVVGGPLNTEAFF
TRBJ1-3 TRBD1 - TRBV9 TGTGCCAGCGGGACAGGGGCGACGGGAAACACCATATATTTT CASGTGATGNTIYF
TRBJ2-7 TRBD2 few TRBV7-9 TGTGCCAGCAGCCGTCCTAGCGGGAGCGACGAGCAGTACTTC CASSRPSGSDEQYF
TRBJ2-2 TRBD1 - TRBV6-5 TGTGCCAGCAGAACGGGACAGGATAACACCGGGGAGCTGTTTTTT CASRTGQDNTGELFF
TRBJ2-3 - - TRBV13 TGTGCCAGCAGCGTACGGACAGCCACAGATACGCAGTATTTT CASSVRTATDTQYF
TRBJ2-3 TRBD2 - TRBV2 TGTGCCAGCAGGGAGGGACTACTAGCAGATACGCAGTATTTT CASREGLLADTQYF
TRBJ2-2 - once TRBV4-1 TGCGCCAGCAGCCCTCGGACTACCCCGAACACCGGGGAGCTGTTTTTT CASSPRTTPNTGELFF
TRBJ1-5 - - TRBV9 TGTGCCAGCAGTCGTACTTCTGGATACAATCAGCCCCAGCATTTT CASSRTSGYNQPQHF
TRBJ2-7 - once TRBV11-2 TGTGCCAGCAGCTTATTCTCGGGGACCTACGAGCAGTACTTC CASSLFSGTYEQYF
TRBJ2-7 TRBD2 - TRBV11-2 TGTGCCAGCCGTGGGACTAGCGGGAGCTACGAGCAGTACTTC CASRGTSGSYEQYF
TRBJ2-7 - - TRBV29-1 TGCAGCGTTTACGTAGGCACAGGGCCTTCCTACGAGCAGTACTTC CSVYVGTGPSYEQYF
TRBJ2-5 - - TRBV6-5 TGTGCCAGCAGTTACTCAACAGGGAGTAGGGAGTACTTC CASSYSTGSREYF
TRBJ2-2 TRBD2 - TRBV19 TGTGCCAGTACGTCCGTAGCGGGAGTGGAGACCGGGGAGCTGTTTTTT CASTSVAGVETGELFF
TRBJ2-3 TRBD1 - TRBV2 TGTGCCAGCAGTGCGACAGGGATCACAGATACGCAGTATTTT CASSATGITDTQYF
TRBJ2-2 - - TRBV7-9 TGTGCCAGCAGTAAAGCCGGGACTGAGAACACCGGGGAGCTGTTTTTT CASSKAGTENTGELFF
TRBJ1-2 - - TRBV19 TGTGCCAGTAGTCCCCGTAAACACTATGGCTACACCTTC CASSPRKHYGYTF
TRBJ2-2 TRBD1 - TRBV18 TGTGCCAGCTCAACAGGGGCGAACACCGGGGAGCTGTTTTTT CASSTGANTGELFF
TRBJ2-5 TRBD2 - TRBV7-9 TGTGCCAGCAGCTGGTTCCCGGGACTAGTAGACCAAGAGACCCAGTACTTC CASSWFPGLVDQETQYF
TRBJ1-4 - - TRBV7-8 TGTGCCAGCAGCTTACTACCAAATGAAAAACTGTTTTTT CASSLLPNEKLFF
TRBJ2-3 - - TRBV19 TGTGCCAGTAGTATGGTAGGAGATACGCAGTATTTT CASSMVGDTQYF
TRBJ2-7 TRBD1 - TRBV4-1 TGCGCCAGCAGCCAACCCAGTCCCGGGACAGTCTCCTACGAGCAGTACTTC CASSQPSPGTVSYEQYF
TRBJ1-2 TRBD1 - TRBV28 TGTGCCAGCAGTTCTCCCAACAACCGGGACAGGGAGGAGGATGGCTACACCTTC CASSSPNNRDREEDGYTF
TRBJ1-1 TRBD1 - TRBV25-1 TGTGCCAGCAGTCCACCCGGACAGGCTGAAGCTTTCTTT CASSPPGQAEAFF
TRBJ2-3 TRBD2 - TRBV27 TGTGCCAGCAGCCGAGTCTTAGCGGGAGGGCCAGATACGCAGTATTTT CASSRVLAGGPDTQYF
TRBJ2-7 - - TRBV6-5 TGTGCCAGCAGCTCCGAGGGGGACGAGCAGTACTTC CASSSEGDEQYF
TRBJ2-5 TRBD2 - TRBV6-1 TGTGCCAGCAGTGGTAGACTAGCGGGAATTCTCGTTCAAGAGACCCAGTACTTC CASSGRLAGILVQETQYF
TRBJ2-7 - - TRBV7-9 TGTGCCAGCAGCTACGTCAGGTCCTACGAGCAGTACTTC CASSYVRSYEQYF
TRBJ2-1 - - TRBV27 TGTGCCAGCAGTTTATTGGGGATCAATGAGCAGTTCTTC CASSLLGINEQFF
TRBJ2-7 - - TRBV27 TGTGCCAGCAGTTTACTCACCCTCAACCGTATCTACGAGCAGTACTTC CASSLLTLNRIYEQYF
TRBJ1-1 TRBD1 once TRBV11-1 TGTGCCAGCAGCCACCCCGCAGGGGGTACTGAAGCTTTCTTT CASSHPAGGTEAFF
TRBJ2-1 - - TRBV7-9 TGTGCCAGCAGCTCAGCAGGGGCCCACAATGAGCAGTTCTTC CASSSAGAHNEQFF
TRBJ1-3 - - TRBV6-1 TGTGCCAGCAGTGAAAGGGGAACGGCTGGAAACACCATATATTTT CASSERGTAGNTIYF
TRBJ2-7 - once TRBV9 TGTGCCAGCAGCTTAAGGGACTCGAGCTCCTACGAGCAGTACTTC CASSLRDSSSYEQYF
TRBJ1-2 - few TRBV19 TGTGCCAGTAGCCAAAGCACGGGGGGAGATGGCTACACCTTC CASSQSTGGDGYTF
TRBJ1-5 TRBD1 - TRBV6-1 TGTGCCAGCAGTGAAGGGACAGGTTATAGCAATCAGCCCCAGCATTTT CASSEGTGYSNQPQHF
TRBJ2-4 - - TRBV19 TGTGCCAGTAGTATGGAGGCGGGGGCAGAAAACATTCAGTACTTC CASSMEAGAENIQYF
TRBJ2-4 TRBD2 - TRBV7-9 TGTGCCAGCAGTTCGGCCTCGGCGGGGGATCCCTTAGCCAAAAACATTCAGTACTTC CASSSASAGDPLAKNIQYF
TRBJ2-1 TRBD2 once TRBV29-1 TGCAGCGTTAGGCTAGCGGGAGCCTACAATGAGCAGTTCTTC CSVRLAGAYNEQFF
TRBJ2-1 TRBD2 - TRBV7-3 TGTGCCAGCAGCTTATCGAGCGGGATGGGCAATGAGCAGTTCTTC CASSLSSGMGNEQFF
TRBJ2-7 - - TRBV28 TGTGCCAGCAGGAGACAAGCTTACGAGCAGTACTTC CASRRQAYEQYF
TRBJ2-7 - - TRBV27 TGTGCCAGCTCCCAGGGAGAATCCTACGAGCAGTACTTC CASSQGESYEQYF
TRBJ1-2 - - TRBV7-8 TGTGCCAGCAGCTCAACGACGCGTGGACCTTATGGCTACACCTTC CASSSTTRGPYGYTF